The entry below gives a single T cell receptor beta chain sequence along with its context. What it binds is not known. This sample stems from a study of T cell repertoires in cytomegalovirus infection. As for the study in general: Indications of both CMV infection and matching HLA type were provided by public TCR beta signatures.

MiXCR, applied by TCRdb to the reads, yields one record per CDR3 protein. The data contain roughly 200,000 distinct CDR3 sequences, 35% to 40% of them singletons. V was cut by 8 bases and J by 3 bases, with 24 bases left in between. The CDR3 spans 17 residues. Germline CDR1 MNHEY, CDR2 SMNVEV (reference sequence). The V gene is TRBV27, the J gene TRBJ2-3, with D perhaps TRBD2 (5 bases). The sequenced sample was CD8+ T cells from cultured PBMCs, obtained from culture after CMV antigen stimulation. The TCR originated in a human donor in good health (CMV status not recorded). Some clones in this sample may be carry-over from other donors' samples. CDR3 in DNA: TGTGCCAGCCGCAAACTAGAACTCACCAGAACTACAGATACGCAGTATTTT. As protein: CASRKLELTRTTDTQYF.